The clone carrying this TCR beta chain has just a few counts. What it binds is not known. CDR1 is SGDLS, CDR2 YYNGEE, per germline. CDR3 length: 15 amino acids. Between the trimmed V and J ends, which lost 1 base and 5 bases, there was a span of 16 bases. The source of the sample is a study of T-cell memory formation after mild COVID-19. Overall study findings and caveats: Within pre-infection memory, some responding clones were found, suggesting cross-reactive memory joined. Balance between CD4 and CD8 was seen in clones contracting day 15 to 85, and a CD4+ lean was seen in later expanders.

One entry per CDR3 protein, called by TCRdb with MiXCR from the 5' RACE reads. The sample records around 340,000 distinct CDR3 sequences, roughly 15% being singletons. The sample was PBMCs or a T cell subset sorted from them (not recorded which). The chain couples TRBV9 to TRBJ2-7; possible D gene TRBD1, 7 bases. This TCR was recovered from a man in his late teens or twenties who had mild COVID-19 (a few samples of this study predate the infection). Cell type and time point are not known. This CDR3 reads CASSVSAGGKDEQYF. The CDR3 DNA follows: TGTGCCAGCAGCGTATCGGCAGGGGGGAAGGACGAGCAGTACTTC.